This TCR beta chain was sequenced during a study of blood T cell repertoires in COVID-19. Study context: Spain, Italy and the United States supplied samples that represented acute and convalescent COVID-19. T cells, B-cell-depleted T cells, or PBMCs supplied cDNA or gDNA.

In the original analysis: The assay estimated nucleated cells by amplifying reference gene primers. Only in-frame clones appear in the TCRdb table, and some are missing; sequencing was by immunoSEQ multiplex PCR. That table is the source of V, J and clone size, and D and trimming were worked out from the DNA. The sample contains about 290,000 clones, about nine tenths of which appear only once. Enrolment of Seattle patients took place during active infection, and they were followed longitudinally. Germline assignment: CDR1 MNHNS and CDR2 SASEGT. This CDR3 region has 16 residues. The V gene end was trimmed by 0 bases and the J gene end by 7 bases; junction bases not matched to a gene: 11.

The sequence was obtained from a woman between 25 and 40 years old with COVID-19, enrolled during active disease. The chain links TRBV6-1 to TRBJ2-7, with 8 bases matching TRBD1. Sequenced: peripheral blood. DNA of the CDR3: TGTGCCAGCAGTGAAGCGCTAGGACAGGGACCCCCGGAGCAGTACTTC. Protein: CASSEALGQGPPEQYF.